This T cell receptor (beta chain) was documented in a study of T-cell memory formation after mild COVID-19. Study-wide results and limits: While clones contracting from day 15 to 85 were balanced between CD4 and CD8, later expanders leaned CD4+. Pre-infection memory carried some responding clones, suggesting that cross-reactive memory joined.

As concerns this clonotype: The antigen is unknown.

TCRdb used MiXCR to reprocess the 5' RACE reads, holding one entry per CDR3 protein. The table shows around 200,000 distinct CDR3 sequences, with 20% to 25% occurring only once. Per the germline V gene, CDR1 is KGHDR and CDR2 is SFDVKD. This CDR3 contains 18 residues. V lost 5 bases to trimming and J lost 1 base; unmatched junction nucleotides: 9. The sequenced sample was PBMCs or a T cell subset sorted from them (not recorded which). The chain carries TRBV24-1 and TRBJ2-2; 10 bases agree with TRBD1. The clonotype was recovered from an adult woman who had mild COVID-19 (a few samples of this study predate the infection). Cell type and time point are not known. The CDR3 region has the DNA TGTGCCACCAGTGCTGACAGGGGGCACTTGGAGAACACCGGGGAGCTGTTTTTT. Residues: CATSADRGHLENTGELFF.